This T cell receptor beta chain was sequenced in a study of T cell repertoires in ileal Crohn's disease. In the study overall: Postoperative therapy was given to about half: roughly 11 thiopurines, 15 to 20 anti-TNF agents. Study-wide points: Clonality above 26.8% at surgery always came with endoscopic recurrence.

Adults with ileal or ileocolonic Crohn's disease and an indication for resection were eligible. Trimming took 0 bases from V and 7 from J, leaving 13 bases between them. Germline V gene data show CDR1 as SGDLS and CDR2 as YYNGEE. CDR3 length: 14 amino acids. In regard to this clone: Its antigen is not identified.

Profiled with immunoSEQ multiplex PCR; TCRdb holds only in-frame clones, not every one. The sample has some 9,000 clones, roughly 72% seen once; the top ten hold approximately 4.3%. The chain links TRBV9 to TRBJ1-2; TRBD1 is a possible D gene (6 bases). Input material: ileal tissue. This receptor was taken from an adult with Crohn's disease. CDR3 nucleotides: TGTGCCAGCAGCGTAGTGGCAGGGGAAGGTGGCTACACCTTC. This codes for CASSVVAGEGGYTF.